Sequencing of this TCR beta chain was carried out in a study of blood T cell repertoires in COVID-19. Sequencing used immunoSEQ multiplex PCR; TCRdb keeps in-frame clones, though not all of them. The data show around 41,000 clones, about 90% seen once. The junction had 9 bases not matched to a gene; V was cut back by 8 bases and J by 5 bases. In germline, CDR1 is LNHDA, CDR2 SQIVND (reference sequence). CDR3 length equals 16 residues. This clone was seen only once. The V and J genes are TRBV19 and TRBJ2-2, with TRBD1 matching 12 bases. The sample taken for sequencing was peripheral blood. This receptor was taken from a woman in her thirties in a cohort sampled during active COVID-19. The CDR3 region is CASHRDRGRRTGELFF. As DNA, the CDR3 is TGTGCCAGTCACCGGGACAGGGGGCGACGGACCGGGGAGCTGTTTTTT.